These T cell receptor beta chains were read from a single sample in a study of T cell changes during pregnancy in multiple sclerosis. Sequencing was performed with immunoSEQ multiplex PCR; in TCRdb, only in-frame clones are kept and a portion is missing. The top ten clones hold roughly 6% of a sample with tens of thousands of clones, about nine tenths of them seen once. The source was CD8+ T cells from peripheral blood mononuclear cells, collected in the second trimester of pregnancy. These receptors were obtained from a female donor with multiple sclerosis, enrolled in a pregnancy study. The CDR3 runs from the conserved cysteine through the conserved F or W. Each record gives: J gene, CDR3 length, V gene, clone size, D gene, CDR3 protein, CDR3 DNA. The D gene is left open where the match is weak. Not all rows give a size; the values are once, few, many and, for expanded clones, a class.

TRBJ1-1	18	TRBV11-2	NA	NA	CASSFYRVGVRLPFEAFF	TGTGCCAGCAGCTTTTATAGAGTCGGGGTTCGTCTTCCATTTGAAGCTTTCTTT
TRBJ2-7	14	TRBV2	NA	TRBD2	CASSSGLAGAEQYF	TGTGCCAGCAGTTCAGGACTAGCGGGAGCCGAGCAGTACTTC
TRBJ1-1	12	TRBV29-1	NA	NA	CSVGRGNTEAFF	TGCAGCGTTGGGCGAGGGAACACTGAAGCTTTCTTT
TRBJ2-1	16	TRBV5-1	NA	NA	CASSLGFGGADNEQFF	TGCGCCAGCAGCCTGGGATTTGGGGGCGCAGACAATGAGCAGTTCTTC
TRBJ2-2	15	TRBV30	medium-sized	NA	CAWSGEGWDSGELFF	TGTGCCTGGAGTGGAGAAGGGTGGGACTCCGGGGAGCTGTTTTTT
TRBJ2-2	12	TRBV19	NA	NA	CASSILAGELFF	TGTGCCAGTAGTATTCTTGCCGGGGAGCTGTTTTTT
TRBJ1-2	15	TRBV2	NA	NA	CASSERSEGWSGYTF	TGTGCCAGCAGTGAACGATCGGAGGGTTGGAGTGGCTACACCTTC
TRBJ1-1	13	TRBV30	once	NA	CAWRGDMNTEAFF	TGTGCCTGGAGAGGGGATATGAACACTGAAGCTTTCTTT
TRBJ2-5	18	TRBV7-2	NA	TRBD2	CASNSGSGRRFISETQYF	TGTGCCAGCAACTCCGGCAGCGGGAGGAGGTTTATATCGGAGACCCAGTACTTC
TRBJ1-1	14	TRBV9	NA	NA	CASSVGGVNTEAFF	TGTGCCAGCAGCGTAGGTGGAGTGAACACTGAAGCTTTCTTT
TRBJ2-1	18	TRBV9	NA	TRBD2	CASSPRPQAGPGDNEQFF	TGTGCCAGCAGCCCCCGCCCCCAAGCGGGGCCGGGGGACAATGAGCAGTTCTTC
TRBJ1-1	15	TRBV6-4	NA	TRBD1	CASNGTGMLDTEAFF	TGTGCCAGCAACGGGACAGGGATGTTGGACACTGAAGCTTTCTTT
TRBJ2-7	12	TRBV5-1	NA	NA	CASSPGGYEQYF	TGCGCCAGCAGCCCCGGCGGGTACGAGCAGTACTTC
TRBJ1-4	14	TRBV7-9	NA	NA	CASGRGRGGEKLFF	TGTGCCAGCGGCCGGGGGAGGGGTGGCGAAAAACTGTTTTTT
TRBJ2-1	13	TRBV7-8	NA	NA	CASSDRLVREQFF	TGTGCCAGCAGCGACAGACTAGTCCGGGAGCAGTTCTTC
TRBJ1-1	15	TRBV7-9	NA	NA	CASSLSNGLNTEAFF	TGTGCCAGCAGCTTATCTAACGGTCTGAACACTGAAGCTTTCTTT
TRBJ2-1	15	TRBV6-5	NA	TRBD2	CASSYGGRGGNEQFF	TGTGCCAGCAGTTACGGCGGGAGGGGGGGTAATGAGCAGTTCTTC
TRBJ2-7	15	TRBV10-1	NA	TRBD2	CASSENSGNTYEQYF	TGCGCCAGCAGTGAAAATAGCGGGAACACCTACGAGCAGTACTTC
TRBJ2-7	13	TRBV7-9	NA	TRBD2	CASRGAGGGEQYF	TGTGCCAGCAGAGGAGCGGGAGGGGGCGAGCAGTACTTC
TRBJ2-7	17	TRBV27	NA	TRBD1	CASSSYDRQGRTYEQYF	TGTGCCAGCAGTTCCTACGACCGACAGGGGAGGACCTACGAGCAGTACTTC
TRBJ2-7	17	TRBV18	NA	TRBD2	CASSPGTSGGIRYEQYF	TGTGCCAGCTCACCAGGGACTAGCGGGGGGATCCGGTACGAGCAGTACTTC
TRBJ2-2	14	TRBV7-9	NA	TRBD1	CASSPRQGIGELFF	TGTGCCAGCAGCCCACGACAGGGGATCGGGGAGCTGTTTTTT
TRBJ2-1	13	TRBV6-5	NA	TRBD2	CASSAGTKAEQFF	TGTGCCAGCAGCGCCGGGACTAAAGCTGAGCAGTTCTTC
TRBJ1-5	14	TRBV10-3	few	TRBD1	CAISDRAFNQPQHF	TGTGCCATCTCCGACAGGGCGTTCAATCAGCCCCAGCATTTT